Shown below are 29 T cell receptor beta chains from a single sample sequenced in a study of regulatory T cells in long-lasting Graves disease (dated by TCRdb to about 2021). The library was produced with multiplex PCR. The sequencing machine was an Illumina HiSeq 4000. To build TCR beta libraries, CDR3 regions were amplified by Arm-PCR using iRepertoire HTBI primers. In-frame beta chains were kept once TCRdb had trimmed the public reads at Q25 with fastp and called clones with MiXCR. One record per CDR3 amino acid sequence lists the most common genes and DNA. The table for this sample lists some 340,000 distinct CDR3 sequences; about 12% of them were counted only once. The ten biggest clones cover 18% of the sample. The time point label corresponds to: newly diagnosed GD, antithyroid drugs for less than 3 months. For both TCR sequencing and RNA sequencing, RNA was extracted from PBMCs using TRIzol.

These sequences were also reported in another study, on T cells in Graves' hyperthyroidism and ophthalmopathy.

The sequencing here drew on peripheral blood mononuclear cells (PBMCs), taken at new diagnosis, from a patient treated with antithyroid drugs. These receptors originate from a woman aged 18-29 years with Graves disease. Donor details come from another sample of the same person, matched by shared clones.

This clonotype showed up many times. The genes are TRBV9 and TRBJ2-1, with D perhaps matching TRBD2 (5 bases). Germline assignment: CDR1 SGDLS and CDR2 YYNGEE. This CDR3 comprises 15 residues. V was shortened by 4 bases and J by 7 bases, with 18 bases between the two germline ends. As DNA, the CDR3 is TGTGCCAGCAGCTACACTAGTAGTATTAGTAATGAGCAGTTCTTC. This sequence encodes CASSYTSSISNEQFF.

This clonotype turned up a few times. This chain links TRBV6-5 with TRBJ2-1; D is perhaps TRBD1 (5 bases). Trimming removed 2 bases from V and 4 bases from J, with 6 bases in between. Per germline, CDR1 MNHEY and CDR2 SVGAGI. The CDR3 spans 13 residues. The CDR3: CASSYGAYNEQFF. The DNA for the CDR3 is TGTGCCAGCAGTTACGGGGCGTACAATGAGCAGTTCTTC.

This clonotype was picked up many times. J is TRBJ2-7 and V is TRBV20-1; 10 nucleotides line up with TRBD1. The CDR3 loop spans 13 amino acids. The germline gives CDR1 DFQATT, CDR2 SNEGSKA (reference sequence). J gave up 2 bases and V 5 bases, and 3 bases lay outside the gene matches. CDR3 amino acids: CSARTGGPYEQYF. The CDR3 nucleotides read TGCAGTGCTCGGACAGGGGGACCCTACGAGCAGTACTTC.

The rearrangement uses TRBV30 and TRBJ2-1; TRBD2 agrees at 8 bases. Trimming at V came to 0 bases and at J to 3 bases, leaving 7 bases not matched to a gene. This CDR3 contains 16 residues. Germline CDR1 is GTSNPN and CDR2 is SVGIG (reference sequence). This chain's CDR3 is CAWSVMAGGGYNEQFF. CDR3 DNA: TGTGCCTGGAGTGTCATGGCGGGAGGCGGCTACAATGAGCAGTTCTTC.

There are a few counts of this clonotype. V gene TRBV27 combines with J gene TRBJ1-5; the D gene is possibly TRBD1 (5 bases). V was trimmed by 6 bases and J by 6 bases, leaving 15 bases between them. This CDR3 is built from 14 residues. The germline CDR1 and CDR2 sequences are MNHEY and SMNVEV (reference sequence). This CDR3 reads CASSLRGVGQPQHF. The CDR3 coding sequence is TGTGCCAGCAGCCTACGGGGCGTAGGTCAGCCCCAGCATTTT.

This clonotype was observed at least ten times. The rearrangement joins TRBV28 to TRBJ1-5; D uncertain. Germline assignment: CDR1 MDHEN and CDR2 SYDVKM. This CDR3 is 15 amino acids long. V lost 2 bases and J 0 bases, leaving 8 bases between the germline ends. CDR3 region: CASSLRIHSNQPQHF. CDR3 sequence (DNA): TGTGCCAGCAGTTTAAGGATACATAGCAATCAGCCCCAGCATTTT.

This clonotype was observed a handful of times. This chain connects TRBV7-9 to TRBJ2-4, with D maybe TRBD1 (6 bases). The ends were cut back, 4 bases at V and 2 bases at J, with 21 bases in the middle. This CDR3 spans 18 amino acids. Germline values: CDR1 SEHNR, CDR2 FQNEAQ (reference sequence). CDR3 DNA sequence: TGTGCCAGCAGCTCCGACGGCCGATTCAGGGGCCCCAAAAACATTCAGTACTTC. It encodes CASSSDGRFRGPKNIQYF.

A word on this clonotype: A much larger clone sits a single nucleotide away, making a read error possible. The chain uses TRBV27 and TRBJ1-4; weak D call: TRBD1 (5 bases). This CDR3 has 14 residues. CDR1 is MNHEY and CDR2 is SMNVEV in the germline V gene (reference sequence). V was trimmed by 8 bases and J by 8 bases, leaving 18 bases between them. The CDR3 reads CASGGAPFREKLFF. CDR3 DNA: TGTGCCAGCGGTGGGGCCCCCTTTAGAGAAAAACTGTTTTTT.

On this clonotype: A far larger clone is one base from this, pointing to a likely read error. The chain combines TRBV11-3 with TRBJ2-5, with a weak D call TRBD1 (6 bases). Per germline, CDR1 SGHNT and CDR2 YENEEA. Trimming pared 6 bases from V and 3 bases from J, leaving 20 bases between. The CDR3 is made up of 16 amino acids. This chain's CDR3 is CASSEGSRGYEETQYF. The CDR3 DNA reads as TGTGCCAGCAGTGAGGGTAGCAGGGGCTACGAAGAGACCCAGTACTTC.

This clonotype was observed a few times. One end of the junction varies from germline; a read error may be responsible. This chain joins TRBV12-5 and TRBJ2-1, with D unresolved. Germline V gene lookup returns CDR1 LGHNT and CDR2 FRNRAP. The CDR3 runs 18 residues. CDR3 DNA: TGTGCTAGTGGTTTGGTAGGACGTCCCGAGGCTTTGTACAGTGAGCAGTTCTTC. Its translation is CASGLVGRPEALYSEQFF. The entire variable domain, with the rest obtained from reference TRBV12-5 and TRBJ2-1, is as follows: DARVTQTPRHKVTEMGQEVTMRCQPILGHNTVFWYRQTMMQGLELLAYFRNRAPLDDSGMPKDRFSAEMPDATLATLKIQPSEPRDSAVYFCASGLVGRPEALYSEQFFGPGTRLTVL.

This sequence joins TRBV7-2 and TRBJ2-3; 9 nucleotides match TRBD2. The CDR3 has 14 amino acids. The V and J ends lost 3 bases and 8 bases, in that order; junction bases with no gene match: 6. Germline V CDR1 and CDR2: SGHTA, FQGNSA. CDR3 nucleotides: TGTGCCAGCAGCTTGGGGCGGGGGGGCAGTACGCAGTATTTT. Translated: CASSLGRGGSTQYF.

This clonotype was observed many times. V usage is TRBV5-1 and J usage is TRBJ2-2, with D hard to call. The ends were cut back, 0 bases at V and 0 bases at J, with 9 bases in the middle. In germline, CDR1 is SGHRS, CDR2 YFSETQ. The CDR3 has 16 amino acids. The CDR3 nucleotides read TGCGCCAGCAGCTTGGAAAGCGTCGCGAACACCGGGGAGCTGTTTTTT. It translates to CASSLESVANTGELFF. The full variable domain, its missing parts supplied by reference TRBV5-1 and TRBJ2-2, is KAGVTQTPRYLIKTRGQQVTLSCSPISGHRSVSWYQQTPGQGLQFLFEYFSETQRNKGNFPGRFSGRQFSNSRSEMNVSTLELGDSALYLCASSLESVANTGELFFGEGSRLTVL.

This clonotype came up a few times. The gene calls are TRBV7-9 and TRBJ1-6; D gene uncertain. The CDR3 runs 19 residues. Germline lookup yields CDR1 SEHNR and CDR2 FQNEAQ (reference sequence). Trimming pared 1 base from V and 7 bases from J, leaving 23 bases between. DNA of the CDR3: TGTGCCAGCAGCTTAGATAAGGTGACCGGTCGGTTGAACAATTCACCCCTCCACTTT. It translates to CASSLDKVTGRLNNSPLHF.

This clonotype was counted many times. The chain recombines TRBV20-1 with TRBJ2-3; TRBD2 matches 13 bases. This CDR3 region has 17 residues. Germline CDR1 is DFQATT and CDR2 is SNEGSKA (reference sequence). V dropped 1 base and J dropped 0; count of bases not matched to a gene: 4. The CDR3 bases are TGCAGTGCTAGAGGACTAGCGGGGGGTTCTAGCACAGATACGCAGTATTTT. Protein product: CSARGLAGGSSTDTQYF.

This chain uses TRBV27 with TRBJ2-7, with a tentative D call TRBD1 (5 bases). The germline V gene encodes CDR1 MNHEY and CDR2 SMNVEV (reference sequence). The CDR3 length is 17 residues. Between the trimmed V and J ends, which lost 5 bases and 3 bases, there was a span of 23 bases. The CDR3 DNA sequence: TGTGCCAGCAGTCAAGACCACACCACAGGCGGAGTCTACGAGCAGTACTTC. The encoded protein is CASSQDHTTGGVYEQYF.

This clonotype has ten or more counts. The chain has TRBV20-1 and TRBJ1-2, with 7 bases fitting TRBD1. V trimming: 0 bases; J trimming: 1 base; junction bases outside the gene matches: 14. Germline assignment: CDR1 DFQATT and CDR2 SNEGSKA (reference sequence). CDR3 size: 18 residues. The CDR3 loop reads CSAREGEGQQLYNYGYTF. In DNA, the CDR3 is TGCAGTGCTAGAGAAGGAGAGGGACAGCAACTTTATAACTATGGCTACACCTTC.

The J gene is TRBJ2-1, the V gene TRBV20-1; 9 bases are shared with TRBD2. Germline-derived CDR1 and CDR2 are DFQATT and SNEGSKA (reference sequence). Losses at the gene ends were 1 base for V and 11 bases for J; bases not matched to a gene: 12. The CDR3 is 15 amino acids. Here the CDR3 reads CSARGVAGDVGKQFF. CDR3 bases: TGCAGTGCTAGAGGGGTAGCGGGAGATGTCGGAAAGCAGTTCTTC.

This clonotype was picked up many times. The chain combines TRBV27 with TRBJ1-6; D gene unclear. V was pared by 5 bases and J by 7 bases, with 6 bases between. Germline V gene data show CDR1 as MNHEY and CDR2 as SMNVEV (reference sequence). This CDR3 region has 12 residues. CDR3 loop: CASSLLNSPLHF. CDR3 coding DNA: TGTGCCAGCAGTCTATTAAATTCACCCCTCCACTTT.

The V and J genes are TRBV5-1 and TRBJ1-2, with D possibly matching TRBD1 (5 bases). In germline, CDR1 is SGHRS, CDR2 YFSETQ. The CDR3 loop spans 14 amino acids. V was pared by 0 bases and J by 3 bases, with 9 bases between. DNA of the CDR3: TGCGCCAGCAGCTTGGGGGGGAGCTACTATGGCTACACCTTC. Amino acids: CASSLGGSYYGYTF.

This clonotype was counted at least ten times. The chain recombines TRBV11-2 with TRBJ2-7; TRBD1 or TRBD2 may be the D gene (5 bases each). CDR3 length: 14 amino acids. Trimming pared 5 bases from V and 3 bases from J, leaving 14 bases between. Germline CDR1 SGHAT, CDR2 FQNNGV. The CDR3 coding sequence is TGTGCCAGCAGCCCTTTGAGGGGTAACTACGAGCAGTACTTC. This encodes CASSPLRGNYEQYF.

In this sample, this clonotype turned up many times. The chain couples TRBV6-1 to TRBJ2-7; D is unresolved. This CDR3 spans 15 amino acids. Deletions cut 1 base from V and 2 bases from J, with 12 bases between. Germline V gene data show CDR1 as MNHNS and CDR2 as SASEGT. The DNA of the CDR3 is TGTGCCAGCAGTGAAGAGCAGACTGGAGCCTACGAGCAGTACGTC. It specifies CASSEEQTGAYEQYV.

This clonotype appeared a few times. A much larger clone lies one base from this, so it may be a read error. The chain has TRBV11-1 and TRBJ1-1; D call uncertain. The CDR3 has 12 amino acids. Germline values: CDR1 SGHAT, CDR2 FQDESV (reference sequence). For the CDR3, the DNA is TGTGTCAGCAGCTTCCGAGGAACTGAAGCTTTCTTT. This gives the protein CVSSFRGTEAFF.

In the case of this clonotype: Being one base from a much bigger clone, this may be a read error. This chain connects TRBV28 to TRBJ1-5, with D tentatively TRBD1 (5 bases). Germline CDR1 and CDR2: MDHEN and SYDVKM. CDR3 length: 15 residues. This CDR3 is CAGSSRGGIEQPQHF. CDR3 bases: TGTGCCGGCAGTTCCCGGGGGGGGATAGAGCAGCCCCAGCATTTT.

This clonotype has a count of ten or more. This chain uses TRBV12-3 or TRBV12-4 with TRBJ1-1, with D maybe TRBD1 (6 bases). Between the trimmed V and J ends, which lost 4 bases and 5 bases, there was a span of 11 bases. The CDR3 is made up of 13 amino acids. CDR3 sequence reads: CASSSWGQTEAFF. CDR3 coding DNA: TGTGCCAGCAGTTCGTGGGGGCAGACTGAAGCTTTCTTT.

Notes on this clonotype: A read error is possible here, since a much larger clone lies one base away. This chain joins TRBV2 and TRBJ2-5, with D possibly TRBD2 on 6 matching bases. The CDR3 is 14 residues long. Germline values: CDR1 SNHLY, CDR2 FYNNEI. V was trimmed by 8 bases and J by 2 bases, leaving 15 bases between them. In DNA form, the CDR3 reads TGTGCCAGCGACGACCGGGACTTACAAGAGACCCAGTACTTC. Amino acids: CASDDRDLQETQYF.

At least ten counts were recorded for this clonotype. The chain carries TRBV7-2 and TRBJ2-3; 12 nucleotides line up with TRBD2. V was clipped by 3 bases and J by 11 bases; unmatched bases: 12. Germline V gives CDR1 SGHTA, CDR2 FQGNSA. The CDR3 has 16 residues. Written as DNA, the CDR3 is TGTGCCAGCAGCTTGGAAACAGGACTAGCGGGAAGGGGGCAGTATTTT. Encoded protein: CASSLETGLAGRGQYF. Full variable domain (outside the CDR3, taken from reference TRBV7-2 and TRBJ2-3): GAGVSQSPSNKVTEKGKDVELRCDPISGHTALYWYRQSLGQGLEFLIYFQGNSAPDKSGLPSDRFSAERTGGSVSTLTIQRTQQEDSAVYLCASSLETGLAGRGQYFGPGTRLTVL.

The chain recombines TRBV20-1 with TRBJ2-1; D unresolved. Germline-derived CDR1 and CDR2 are DFQATT and SNEGSKA (reference sequence). The CDR3 spans 16 residues. The V gene lost 5 bases and the J gene lost 6 bases, with 23 bases spanning the gap. For the CDR3, the DNA is TGCAGTGCTCTAAACTTAGCATTTCTAGATCCCAATGAGCAGTTCTTC. Translating it yields CSALNLAFLDPNEQFF.

The sample holds many counts of this clonotype. The rearrangement joins TRBV7-2 to TRBJ2-7, with no clear D. V was trimmed by 4 bases and J by 1 base, leaving 11 bases between them. Germline V CDR1 and CDR2: SGHTA, FQGNSA. The CDR3 sequence is 14 residues long. The chain's CDR3 is CASSWEPGSYEQYV. The CDR3 region has the DNA TGTGCCAGCAGCTGGGAACCGGGTTCCTACGAGCAGTACGTC.

This clonotype was observed at least ten times. V is TRBV11-2 and J is TRBJ1-2; no definite D call. V dropped 7 bases and J dropped 2 bases, with 14 bases sitting between them. There are 14 residues in the CDR3. In germline, CDR1 is SGHAT, CDR2 FQNNGV. The CDR3: CASTPGGGNYGYTF. The CDR3 coding sequence is TGTGCCAGCACCCCTGGCGGCGGAAACTATGGCTACACCTTC.